Sequencing of this T cell receptor beta chain was carried out in a study of blood T cell repertoires in COVID-19. Turning to the study itself: Samples came from the United States, Italy and Spain, spanning acute and convalescent COVID-19.

V gave up 2 bases and J gave up 1 base, with 11 bases separating them. This CDR3 is 15 amino acids long. Per the germline V gene, CDR1 is MNHEY and CDR2 is SVGEGT. The authors' processing: By means of reference gene primer amplification, nucleated cell counts were estimated. Here immunoSEQ multiplex PCR was the method, and the copy in TCRdb shows in-frame clones only, minus some. Clone size and the V and J calls come from that table; the DNA yielded D and trimming. This table holds under 250,000 clones, around 88% found once. The V call is TRBV6-2 or TRBV6-3, the J call TRBJ2-5; D gene uncertain. This TCR was recovered from a man aged 45-60 years with active or convalescent COVID-19. The sample comprised peripheral blood. For the CDR3, the DNA is TGTGCCAGCAGTTACCTAGGCAGAGCCCAAGAGACCCAGTACTTC. The encoded protein is CASSYLGRAQETQYF.